The rows below give T cell receptor beta chains drawn from one sample of a study of technical replicates of blood from a handful of donors. The method was immunoSEQ multiplex PCR; TCRdb's version includes in-frame clones alone and lacks a portion of them. The table lists some 80,000 clones, around 96% of them singletons, with about 0.3% in the top ten. The sequencing sample was made of T cells isolated from PBMCs. Receptors were obtained from a human donor in good health. The CDR3 runs from the conserved cysteine through the conserved F or W. D genes are given only for firm matches. Not every row has a clone size; where given, it reads once, few, many or a size class.

size	V	J	length	D	DNA	CDR3
once	TRBV7-9	TRBJ2-7	13	.	TGTGCCAGCAGCAGAGACGGGGGAAACGAGCAGTACTTC	CASSRDGGNEQYF
.	TRBV11-2	TRBJ1-2	16	.	TGTGCCAGCAGCTTAGTCAATGAGAAGAGGAGCTATGGCTACACCTTC	CASSLVNEKRSYGYTF
.	TRBV2	TRBJ2-7	13	.	TGTGCCAGGGCGACCGTGTTCAGGGGCGAGCAGTACTTC	CARATVFRGEQYF
.	TRBV2	TRBJ2-1	16	.	TGTGCCAGCACGGGGAGCAAACGGAGTTCCAACAATGAGCAGTTCTTC	CASTGSKRSSNNEQFF
once	TRBV6-5	TRBJ1-6	15	.	TGTGCCAGCAGTTACCGCGGGGCGCGGGGTTCACCCCTCCACTTT	CASSYRGARGSPLHF
.	TRBV6-1	TRBJ1-1	13	.	TGTGCCAGCATGGGGGGTCTCCACACTGAAGCTTTCTTT	CASMGGLHTEAFF
.	TRBV9	TRBJ2-1	14	TRBD2	TGTGCCAGCAGCGCCCGAACTAGCGGGAGGGATCAGTTCTTC	CASSARTSGRDQFF
.	TRBV9	TRBJ1-3	12	TRBD1	TGTGCCAGCAGCGCAACAGGGGTAACCATATATTTT	CASSATGVTIYF
.	TRBV5-1	TRBJ2-3	15	.	TGCGCCAGCAGCTTACAGGTTGGGGGCACAGATACGCAGTATTTT	CASSLQVGGTDTQYF
.	TRBV7-8	TRBJ2-7	14	TRBD1	TGTGCCAGCAGCTTTGAGGACAGGGGCTACGAGCAGTACTTC	CASSFEDRGYEQYF